Described below is a single T cell receptor (beta chain) sequence and its context. Its antigen is as yet unknown. This sample was taken from a study of cytomegalovirus exposure and HLA in healthy donors. Findings of the study overall: Cytomegalovirus-associated TCR beta chains were listed, numbering roughly 150. Among TCR sequences, most were rare, though some public TCRs appeared in many donors. It was reported that the classifier diagnosed cytomegalovirus status with high specificity and sensitivity in both the original and validation cohorts.

This table comes from immunoSEQ multiplex PCR, and its TCRdb copy is limited to in-frame clones, with some not included. Of about 49,000 clones listed, roughly 92% were seen once; the top ten hold 1.4%. The V segment lost 4 bases and the J segment 6 bases; nucleotides outside the gene matches: 8. The CDR3 consists of 15 residues. CDR1 MNHEY and CDR2 SMNVEV come from the germline V gene (reference sequence). The sequenced material came from PBMCs. The J gene is TRBJ2-7, the V gene TRBV27, with 11 bases matching TRBD2. This TCR was sampled from a man aged 18 to 29 in good health and CMV-seronegative. The CDR3 DNA sequence: TGTGCCAGCAGTTCTCCTACTAGCGGGAGTCGCGAGCAGTACTTC. Translated, it gives CASSSPTSGSREQYF.